The clone carrying this TCR beta chain was found many times. Trimming pared 5 bases from V and 0 bases from J, leaving 21 bases between. Germline lookup yields CDR1 SGHDT and CDR2 YYEEEE. The CDR3 is 18 amino acids. The data were taken from a study of T cells in Graves' hyperthyroidism and ophthalmopathy. Amplified regions were TCR beta CDR3 sequences from RNA transcripts. First-round RT-PCR targeting the TCR CDR3 was performed with the HTBI primer set. TCRdb re-derived calls from the multiplex PCR reads in MiXCR, one entry per CDR3 protein. The profile shows over 400,000 distinct CDR3 sequences, 14% to 15% of them singletons.

Sequenced sample: blood. The receptor was isolated from a man aged 18 to 30 with Graves' ophthalmopathy. The genes are TRBV5-6 and TRBJ1-5, with D possibly being TRBD1 (5 bases). The CDR3 region has the DNA TGTGCCAGCAGGAACCGGGACCACGATGGGCCTAGCAATCAGCCCCAGCATTTT. Translating it yields CASRNRDHDGPSNQPQHF.